The clone carrying this T cell receptor (beta chain) came up once. Antigen specificity is unknown. This entry belongs to a study of shared clonotypes between healthy human individuals. Study results and limitations: Naive subsets generally had larger estimated richness than memory subsets.

Germline-derived CDR1 and CDR2 are LNHDA and SQIVND (reference sequence). Trimming left V 7 bases short and J 1 base short, with 14 bases between. The CDR3 runs to 15 residues. The DNA input per sorted-subset replicate PCR was roughly 210 ng, corresponding to 28,000 or so T cell genomes. The repertoire was sequenced with immunoSEQ multiplex PCR; TCRdb's copy has only in-frame clones and lacks some. The table includes over a million clones, about four fifths detected once. All participating donors were Caucasian adults from Nashville, Tennessee. A CD45RA+ naive subset and a CD45RA-negative memory subset were split from CD4+ cells.

The V and J genes are TRBV19 and TRBJ1-5, with D unresolved. The sequence was obtained from a man younger than 35 in good health. Some clones in this sample may be carry-over from other donors' samples. The source material was memory CD4+ T cells from PBMCs. Subset meaning: CD45RA-negative fraction. Here the CDR3 reads CASMGFSFSNQPQHF. The CDR3, as DNA: TGTGCCAGTATGGGGTTCTCGTTCAGCAATCAGCCCCAGCATTTT.